This T cell receptor (beta chain) was observed in a study of blood T cell repertoires in COVID-19. Across the study: From the United States, Italy and Spain came samples of acute and convalescent COVID-19.

The CDR3 has 13 amino acids. The V and J ends lost 10 bases and 0 bases respectively, with 10 bases between them. Germline loops: CDR1 SGHNT, CDR2 YYREEE (reference sequence). The sample holds one count of this clone. Seattle patient enrollment occurred during active infection, with longitudinal follow-up thereafter. Libraries were prepared by immunoSEQ multiplex PCR; TCRdb keeps only in-frame clonotypes and omits some of them. The table shows 250,000 to 350,000 clones, with 70% to 85% occurring only once. The sample taken for sequencing was peripheral blood. V gene TRBV5-4 combines with J gene TRBJ2-2; D perhaps matches TRBD1 (5 bases). This receptor was obtained from a human donor with COVID-19, enrolled during active disease. The donor label of this sample is uncertain. This CDR3 reads CALETANTGELFF. CDR3 nucleotide sequence: TGTGCCTTGGAGACAGCGAACACCGGGGAGCTGTTTTTT. The complete variable domain, with remaining parts taken from reference TRBV5-4 and TRBJ2-2, reads ETGVTQSPTHLIKTRGQQVTLRCSSQSGHNTVSWYQQALGQGPQFIFQYYREEENGRGNFPPRFSGLQFPNYSSELNVNALELDDSALYLCALETANTGELFFGEGSRLTVL.